These 26 T cell receptor beta chains were sequenced from one sample in a study of T cell clones after liver transplantation (dated by TCRdb to about 2019). The time point label here, explained by the study, means: pre-transplant. The library was prepared using the immunoSEQ multiplex PCR assay. TCRdb took this table from immuneACCESS and kept in-frame rearrangements with V and J called. Such tables lack part of the clones; where checked against another copy, unresolved V genes explain under half of the gap, and the rest is unexplained. The sample table holds some 70,000 clones, of which 90% were seen once. Of the sample, less than 3.5% falls within the top ten clones. The sample here was CD4+ T cells from blood, taken before liver transplant. These receptor sequences come from a human donor who received a liver transplant.

This chain connects TRBV6-6 to TRBJ1-5, with unresolved D. Germline CDR1 is MNHNY and CDR2 is SVGAGI (reference sequence). Trimming cost V 6 bases and J 3 bases, with 12 bases left between them. CDR3 length: 14 residues. The CDR3 DNA reads as TGTGCCAGCAGGTTAGGCCCCAACAATCAGCCCCAGCATTTT. Translation: CASRLGPNNQPQHF.

V usage is TRBV7-5 and J usage is TRBJ2-7; the table's D call, TRBD2, has no DNA check behind it. TRBV7-5 is a known pseudogene. This CDR3 has 18 amino acids. CDR3 protein: CARTERLGGRAICYEQYF. The CDR3 nucleotides are TGTGCCAGAACCGAGAGGTTGGGCGGGAGGGCCATCTGCTACGAGCAGTACTTC.

The rearrangement uses TRBV2 and TRBJ2-7, with D tentatively TRBD1 or TRBD2 (6 bases each). Germline loops: CDR1 SNHLY, CDR2 FYNNEI. The CDR3 consists of 15 residues. Deletions cut 2 bases from V and 1 base from J, with 12 bases between. The CDR3 DNA follows: TGTGCCAGCAGTGAAAGGGGGGCAGGTTCCTACGAGCAGTACTTC. Amino acid sequence: CASSERGAGSYEQYF.

The chain uses TRBV29-1 and TRBJ1-5; D is ambiguous. This CDR3 has 15 residues. Germline CDR1 SQVTM, CDR2 ANQGSEA. Trimming left V 7 bases short and J 2 bases short, with 18 bases between. CDR3 nucleotides: TGCAGCGCTGGGGATCGGGCGGGAGGCAATCAGCCCCAGCATTTT. Its translation is CSAGDRAGGNQPQHF.

This rearrangement joins TRBV5-1 to TRBJ2-5; D gene uncertain. Germline V gives CDR1 SGHRS, CDR2 YFSETQ. V dropped 0 bases and J dropped 2 bases, with 8 bases sitting between them. The CDR3 is 14 residues long. The CDR3 sequence: CASSLGQQQETQYF. The DNA for the CDR3 is TGCGCCAGCAGCTTGGGGCAACAGCAAGAGACCCAGTACTTC.

This clone was counted a few times. This chain uses TRBV7-8 with TRBJ2-7; D not certain. The CDR3 extends over 14 amino acids. In germline, CDR1 is SGHVS, CDR2 FQNEAQ. Trimming shortened V by 1 base and J by 4 bases, and 11 bases separated the two germline ends. As DNA, the CDR3 is TGTGCCAGCAGCTTAGGTGGGGTGGGTTACGAGCAGTACTTC. This codes for CASSLGGVGYEQYF.

In this sample, this clone turned up a few times. The V call is TRBV5-1, the J call TRBJ2-5, with D uncertain. This CDR3 comprises 14 residues. Trimming removed 0 bases from V and 0 bases from J, with 6 bases in between. CDR1 is SGHRS, CDR2 YFSETQ, per germline. The DNA of the CDR3 is TGCGCCAGCAGCTTGGGATTAGACCAAGAGACCCAGTACTTC. Its protein is CASSLGLDQETQYF.

The genes are TRBV5-1 and TRBJ2-2; 7 positions agree with TRBD2. V shed 4 bases and J 1 base; nucleotides not matched to a gene: 4. In germline, CDR1 is SGHRS, CDR2 YFSETQ. CDR3 size: 15 residues. CDR3 residues: CASSPGGRNTGELFF. The CDR3 region has the DNA TGCGCCAGCAGCCCGGGGGGTAGGAACACCGGGGAGCTGTTTTTT.

The CDR3 loop is CASSIGGFAEAFF. DNA for the CDR3: TGTGCCAGTAGTATAGGGGGATTCGCTGAAGCTTTCTTT. The gene calls are TRBV19 and TRBJ1-1; no clear D. Germline V CDR1 and CDR2: LNHDA, SQIVND (reference sequence). Trimming pared 1 base from V and 6 bases from J, leaving 9 bases between. The length of the CDR3 is 13 residues.

This clone was picked up a small number of times. The V call is TRBV12-5, the J call TRBJ2-1, with TRBD2 matching 8 bases. Trimming cost V 9 bases and J 6 bases; bases outside gene matches: 4. This CDR3 has 12 amino acids. Germline CDR1 is LGHNT and CDR2 is FRNRAP. CDR3 region: CASEAGGNEQFF. CDR3 coding DNA: TGTGCTAGCGAGGCGGGAGGCAATGAGCAGTTCTTC.

The chain recombines TRBV23-1 with TRBJ1-5; 8 bases are a match to TRBD1. TRBV23-1 counts as an open reading frame of uncertain function. Trimming at V came to 4 bases and at J to 2 bases, leaving 7 bases not matched to a gene. The CDR3 spans 16 residues. DNA of the CDR3: TGCGCCAGCAGTCCGGGCAGGGGGCAGGGCAATCAGCCCCAGCATTTT. Its protein product is CASSPGRGQGNQPQHF.

The V gene is TRBV27, the J gene TRBJ1-1, with unresolved D. The CDR3 sequence is 13 residues long. V lost 7 bases, J lost 1 base, and 10 bases lay in between. Germline CDR1 MNHEY, CDR2 SMNVEV (reference sequence). CDR3 sequence: CASMPRPNTEAFF. As DNA, the CDR3 is TGTGCCAGCATGCCGAGACCGAACACTGAAGCTTTCTTT.

V is TRBV11-2 and J is TRBJ2-3, with D hard to call. The CDR3 loop spans 13 amino acids. Per germline, CDR1 SGHAT and CDR2 FQNNGV. V shed 0 bases and J shed 7 bases, with 8 bases lying between them. The CDR3 DNA reads as TGTGCCAGCAGCTTAGATGTGAAAAATACGCAGTATTTT. Translating gives CASSLDVKNTQYF.

CDR3 nucleotides: TGTGCCAGCAGCTTAGGCGCGCTAGCTGGGGCCGGGGAGCTGTTTTTT. Residues: CASSLGALAGAGELFF. The V call is TRBV13, the J call TRBJ2-2; tentative D call: TRBD2 (5 bases). Trimming cost V 0 bases and J 6 bases, with 14 bases left between them. From germline, CDR1 is PRHDT and CDR2 FYEKMQ (reference sequence). This CDR3 is built from 16 residues. The variable domain in full, with the rest retrieved from reference TRBV13 and TRBJ2-2, is AAGVIQSPRHLIKEKRETATLKCYPIPRHDTVYWYQQGPGQDPQFLISFYEKMQSDKGSIPDRFSAQQFSDYHSELNMSSLELGDSALYFCASSLGALAGAGELFFGEGSRLTVL.

In the case of this clone: This sample also contains other DNA sequences that code for the same CDR3. This sequence joins TRBV7-3 and TRBJ2-3, with TRBD2 identical over 7 bases. The CDR3 has 14 residues. The ends lost 2 bases at V and 1 base at J; junction bases unmatched: 0. Germline-derived CDR1 and CDR2 are SGHTA and FQGTGA. The CDR3 sequence is CASSLAGGTDTQYF. Here the CDR3 DNA reads TGTGCCAGCAGCTTAGCGGGAGGCACAGATACGCAGTATTTT.

The CDR3 DNA follows: TGTGCCAGTAGCCCTAGCGGGAGACCAGATACGCAGTATTTT. Protein product: CASSPSGRPDTQYF. V gene TRBV19 combines with J gene TRBJ2-3; 10 bases match TRBD2. From germline, CDR1 is LNHDA and CDR2 SQIVND (reference sequence). V lost 6 bases, J lost 4 bases, and 4 bases stayed unmatched. The CDR3 is made up of 14 amino acids.

The chain recombines TRBV4-3 with TRBJ2-3; TRBD2 agrees at 9 bases. Trimming removed 2 bases from V and 0 bases from J; junction bases left unmatched: 3. Per germline, CDR1 LGHNA and CDR2 YSLEER. The length of the CDR3 is 16 residues. The CDR3 DNA follows: TGCGCCAGCAGCCAACTTACTAGCGGGAGCACAGATACGCAGTATTTT. This encodes CASSQLTSGSTDTQYF.

The rearrangement uses TRBV27 and TRBJ2-2; 7 nucleotides align to TRBD1. CDR3 length equals 15 residues. J gave up 7 bases and V 5 bases, and 10 bases lay outside the gene matches. CDR1 MNHEY and CDR2 SMNVEV come from the germline V gene (reference sequence). DNA for the CDR3: TGTGCCAGCAGTGCTTTGACAGGGACCGGCGGGGAGCTGTTTTTT. This codes for CASSALTGTGGELFF.

The chain joins TRBV11-1 to TRBJ2-7; 7 positions match TRBD2. V was clipped by 1 base and J by 2 bases; unmatched bases: 5. CDR1 SGHAT and CDR2 FQDESV come from the germline V gene (reference sequence). This CDR3 comprises 15 residues. Here the CDR3 reads CASSLVSSGTYEQYF. In DNA form, the CDR3 reads TGTGCCAGCAGCTTAGTGTCTAGCGGAACCTACGAGCAGTACTTC.

V is TRBV5-1 and J is TRBJ2-3; D unclear. Trimming removed 3 bases at V and 6 bases at J, with 14 bases between. The CDR3 totals 14 residues. From germline, CDR1 is SGHRS and CDR2 YFSETQ. The CDR3 sequence: CASSSGSIPDTQYF. The CDR3 DNA follows: TGCGCCAGCAGCTCGGGCAGCATCCCGGATACGCAGTATTTT.

The chain is built from TRBV28 and TRBJ2-7; 8 nucleotides match TRBD1. CDR1 and CDR2 from the germline V gene are MDHEN and SYDVKM. V gave up 10 bases and J gave up 5 bases; unmatched junction bases: 13. This CDR3 comprises 14 residues. The CDR3 DNA sequence: TGTGCCACTTTCGGACAGGGAAGGTCGGACGAGCAGTACTTC. Protein: CATFGQGRSDEQYF. The full variable domain, in which reference TRBV28 and TRBJ2-7 provide the parts outside the CDR3, is DVKVTQSSRYLVKRTGEKVFLECVQDMDHENMFWYRQDPGLGLRLIYFSYDVKMKEKGDIPEGYSVSREKKERFSLILESASTNQTSMYLCATFGQGRSDEQYFGPGTRLTVT.

This clone appeared a single time. The V and J genes are TRBV5-4 and TRBJ1-1; TRBD1 agrees at 11 bases. The germline V gene has CDR1 SGHNT and CDR2 YYREEE (reference sequence). V shed 4 bases and J 5 bases; nucleotides not matched to a gene: 1. The length of the CDR3 is 13 residues. In DNA form, the CDR3 reads TGTGCCAGCAGCGGGACAGGGGGAACTGAAGCTTTCTTT. It encodes CASSGTGGTEAFF.

The rearrangement links TRBV11-1 to TRBJ1-2; D uncertain. This CDR3 contains 16 residues. Germline lookup yields CDR1 SGHAT and CDR2 FQDESV (reference sequence). The germline V and J ends were trimmed by 1 base and 0 bases, with 12 bases remaining between them. CDR3 sequence (DNA): TGTGCCAGCAGCTTAGATCGCCGCCGAGCTAACTATGGCTACACCTTC. It specifies CASSLDRRRANYGYTF. Full variable domain (rest looked up from reference TRBV11-1 and TRBJ1-2): EAEVAQSPRYKITEKSQAVAFWCDPISGHATLYWYRQILGQGPELLVQFQDESVVDDSQLPKDRFSAERLKGVDSTLKIQPAELGDSAMYLCASSLDRRRANYGYTFGSGTRLTVV.

The chain uses TRBV5-4 and TRBJ2-1; 9 bases match TRBD1. The CDR3 spans 16 residues. The junction had 10 bases not matched to a gene; V was cut back by 4 bases and J by 5 bases. In germline, CDR1 is SGHNT, CDR2 YYREEE (reference sequence). CDR3 nucleotides: TGTGCCAGCAGCGTAGGACGGGACAGGGAAAACAATGAGCAGTTCTTC. Translated: CASSVGRDRENNEQFF.

This clone appeared once. Here the CDR3 DNA reads TGTGCCAGCAGCGCCCGTCTTGGGTCCTACAATGAGCAGTTCTTC. Translation: CASSARLGSYNEQFF. V usage is TRBV7-8 and J usage is TRBJ2-1; D is unresolved. Trimming took 5 bases from V and 1 from J, leaving 12 bases between them. Per the germline V gene, CDR1 is SGHVS and CDR2 is FQNEAQ. CDR3 length equals 15 residues.

V is TRBV30 and J is TRBJ2-2, with a tentative D call TRBD2 (6 bases). Germline lookup yields CDR1 GTSNPN and CDR2 SVGIG (reference sequence). V lost 0 bases and J 4 bases, leaving 9 bases between the germline ends. There are 14 residues in the CDR3. The CDR3 is CAWSVVAATGELFF. Here the CDR3 DNA reads TGTGCCTGGAGTGTAGTAGCGGCCACCGGGGAGCTGTTTTTT.